Below, one TCR beta chain is given with its context. Which antigen it targets is not known. No base qualities exist here, and no much larger clone lies one base off it. The sample comes from a study of T cell changes during pregnancy in multiple sclerosis (dated by TCRdb to between 2018 and 2020). Concerning the study at large: In women with multiple sclerosis, the researchers looked at how the T cell repertoire shifted as pregnancy progressed.

The junction shows trimming of 5 bases on V and 6 bases on J, plus 10 bases between the germline ends. From the cysteine through the phenylalanine, the CDR3 covers 13 amino acids. Just CDR3 DNA is preserved here, 39 bases in frame from base 1. The CDR1 and CDR2 encoded by the germline V gene (reference sequence) are LNHDA and SQIVND. Libraries came from the immunoSEQ multiplex PCR assay. Held by TCRdb, this immuneACCESS table contains in-frame sequences only and omits some clones. Under half of the omission traces to an unresolved V gene where checked; the cause of the rest is unknown. This sample has around 50,000 clones in its table, and around nine tenths of those were observed once. Of the sample, approximately 5% falls within the top ten clones.

This chain is built from TRBV19 and TRBJ2-2; no confident D gene assignment can be made. Sample: peripheral blood from another person, used as feeder cells. The TCR sequence derives from a human donor whose cells served as feeder cells for cultures in a pregnancy study. The CDR3 sequence is CASSARLSGELFF. The nucleotides read TGTGCCAGTAGTGCGAGACTGTCCGGGGAGCTGTTTTTT. Where the CDR3 stops, the reference TRBV19 and TRBJ2-2 genes take over; the full variable domain is DGGITQSPKYLFRKEGQNVTLSCEQNLNHDAMYWYRQDPGQGLRLIYYSQIVNDFQKGDIAEGYSVSREKKESFPLTVTSAQKNPTAFYLCASSARLSGELFFGEGSRLTVL.